The clone carrying this TCR beta chain has only one observation. Its antigen remains unknown. The protocol was immunoSEQ multiplex PCR, while the TCRdb copy is restricted to in-frame clones and leaves out a portion. The sample contains 35,000 to 50,000 clones, over 95% of which appear only once. This record comes from a study of Tregs in tolerant kidney transplant recipients. Study information: CD4+CD25+CD127- cells came from approximately three-day belatacept mixed lymphocyte reactions, some with roughly five-day graft donor restimulation.

The germline V gene has CDR1 SGHAT and CDR2 FQNNGV. V gave up 3 bases and J gave up 5 bases, with 5 bases separating them. This CDR3 has 12 residues. Whole-study results and caveats: This study did not directly address biological reproducibility.

This TCR was recovered from a human donor in good health. The chain recombines TRBV11-2 with TRBJ2-1; no reliable D call. What was sequenced was Tregs from blood cultured with allogeneic cells. This chain's CDR3 is CASSFLHNEQFF. As DNA, the CDR3 is TGTGCCAGCAGCTTCCTGCACAATGAGCAGTTCTTC.